Below, 32 T cell receptor beta chains from the same sample are listed, as sequenced in a study of vaccination effects on CD4 cells after COVID-19. Pools of viral peptides were used by the ViraFEST assay to expand antigen-specific CD4+ T cells ahead of sequencing. The culture ran for roughly ten days before CD4+ T cells were isolated. Repertoires were generated with immunoSEQ multiplex PCR, while TCRdb's copy carries only in-frame clones and drops some. The sample yields about 54,000 clones, roughly 80% seen once. Their cognate antigens are unknown. The specimen comprised CD4+ T cells from PBMCs cultured with HCoV-229E spike peptides, sampled before COVID-19 vaccination. The receptors were gathered from a human donor who received a COVID-19 vaccine.

The chain's CDR3 is CATSSLQAGNTIYF. Written as DNA, the CDR3 is TGTGCCACCAGCAGCCTTCAGGCCGGAAACACCATATATTTT. The rearrangement links TRBV15 to TRBJ1-3; the D is unclear. Trimming shortened V by 3 bases and J by 4 bases, and 10 bases separated the two germline ends. The CDR3 has 14 amino acids. Per germline, CDR1 LNHNV and CDR2 YYDKDF (reference sequence).

A remark on this clone: One end of the junction does not line up with germline, which may come from a read error. This CDR3 is CATNDANSPANEKLFF. The CDR3 DNA is TGTGCCACCAATGATGCAAACAGCCCCGCGAATGAAAAACTGTTTTTT. The J gene is TRBJ1-4, the V gene TRBV24-1, with D uncertain. This CDR3 is 16 amino acids long. Per germline, CDR1 KGHDR and CDR2 SFDVKD.

The chain uses TRBV24-1 and TRBJ2-2; 8 nucleotides line up with TRBD1. Losses at the gene ends were 3 bases for V and 0 bases for J; bases not matched to a gene: 8. The CDR3 runs 18 residues. Germline CDR1 and CDR2: KGHDR and SFDVKD. CDR3 sequence: CATSDPGQETPNTGELFF. The CDR3 region has the DNA TGTGCCACCAGTGATCCGGGACAGGAGACACCGAACACCGGGGAGCTGTTTTTT.

This clone was observed a handful of times. This chain connects TRBV10-1 to TRBJ1-6; 11 bases agree with TRBD1. The CDR3 has 17 residues. V shed 3 bases, J shed 4 bases, and the junction held 5 bases outside the gene matches. Germline V gene lookup returns CDR1 WNHNN and CDR2 SYGVQD (reference sequence). CDR3 sequence reads: CASSDRTGGTYNSPLHF. CDR3 DNA: TGCGCCAGCAGTGACCGGACAGGGGGCACATATAATTCACCCCTCCACTTT.

The chain uses TRBV29-1 and TRBJ2-2, with 11 bases that match TRBD1. CDR1 SQVTM and CDR2 ANQGSEA come from the germline V gene. This CDR3 has 14 amino acids. V shed 5 bases, J shed 7 bases, and the junction held 6 bases outside the gene matches. In DNA, the CDR3 is TGCAGCGTTCCTAAGGACAGGGGGCGCGGGGAGCTGTTTTTT. It is translated as CSVPKDRGRGELFF.

The chain uses TRBV5-1 and TRBJ1-2, with a weak D call TRBD1 (6 bases). Trimming took 6 bases from V and 2 from J, leaving 17 bases between them. This CDR3 has 15 residues. Looked up from germline, CDR1 is SGHRS and CDR2 is YFSETQ. This CDR3 reads CASTPVDSRNYGYTF. CDR3 bases: TGCGCCAGCACCCCCGTGGACAGTAGGAACTATGGCTACACCTTC.

This rearrangement joins TRBV25-1 to TRBJ2-5, with D perhaps matching TRBD1 (6 bases). Germline CDR1 and CDR2: MGHDK and SYGVNS. The CDR3 sequence is 14 residues long. V was clipped by 3 bases and J by 7 bases, with 15 bases between them. CDR3 sequence reads: CASSDPRGPRTQYF. CDR3 in DNA: TGTGCCAGCAGTGATCCCAGGGGACCCCGGACCCAGTACTTC.

V is TRBV3-1 (or the pseudogene TRBV3-2) and J is TRBJ2-3; 8 nucleotides match TRBD2. With V trimmed by 3 bases and J by 6 bases, 11 bases remained unmatched. From germline, CDR1 is LGHDT and CDR2 YNNKEL (reference sequence). CDR3 length: 16 residues. CDR3 loop: CASSQKTGGARDTQYF. CDR3 nucleotide sequence: TGTGCCAGCAGCCAGAAAACGGGGGGGGCCAGGGATACGCAGTATTTT.

The chain uses TRBV28 and TRBJ1-6; D may be TRBD1 (5 bases). The CDR3 spans 14 residues. Germline CDR1 reads MDHEN; CDR2 reads SYDVKM. V was cut by 5 bases and J by 9 bases, with 14 bases left in between. The CDR3 spells CASSPSGGISPLHF. CDR3 DNA: TGTGCCAGCAGTCCATCGGGGGGAATTTCACCCCTCCACTTT.

The chain recombines TRBV6-5 with TRBJ2-2; D possibly corresponds to TRBD2 (6 bases). The length of the CDR3 is 14 residues. The ends were cut back, 8 bases at V and 6 bases at J, with 16 bases in the middle. Germline-derived CDR1 and CDR2 are MNHEY and SVGAGI. CDR3 residues: CASHRDLLPGELFF. The CDR3 nucleotides read TGTGCCAGCCATCGGGACTTACTGCCCGGGGAGCTGTTTTTT.

This clone was picked up one time. The rearrangement uses TRBV9 and TRBJ1-2; tentatively, D is TRBD1 (5 bases). CDR1 is SGDLS, CDR2 YYNGEE, per germline. This CDR3 comprises 16 residues. Trimming cost V 1 base and J 6 bases, with 19 bases left between them. This CDR3 is CASSVRGSQGVDGYTF. CDR3 nucleotide sequence: TGTGCCAGCAGCGTAAGGGGATCTCAGGGTGTCGATGGCTACACCTTC.

The rearrangement uses TRBV30 and TRBJ2-3, with 12 nucleotides matching TRBD2. In germline, CDR1 is GTSNPN, CDR2 SVGIG (reference sequence). V trimming: 6 bases; J trimming: 6 bases; junction bases outside the gene matches: 7. The CDR3 has 14 residues. CDR3 loop: CACQLAGGLDTQYF. DNA of the CDR3: TGTGCCTGTCAGCTAGCGGGGGGGCTCGATACGCAGTATTTT.

The chain carries TRBV9 and TRBJ1-6; maybe TRBD1 (5 bases). CDR1 and CDR2 from the germline V gene are SGDLS and YYNGEE. The germline V and J ends were trimmed by 2 bases and 6 bases, with 12 bases remaining between them. This CDR3 spans 15 amino acids. This chain's CDR3 is CASSVGADSNSPLHF. The CDR3, as DNA: TGTGCCAGCAGCGTCGGGGCCGACAGTAATTCACCCCTCCACTTT.

This clone was seen a single time. The chain combines TRBV18 with TRBJ2-1; 10 bases agree with TRBD1. The CDR3 sequence is 16 residues long. CDR1 and CDR2 from the germline V gene are KGHSH and LQKENI. Trimming cost V 5 bases and J 0 bases; bases outside gene matches: 4. DNA for the CDR3: TGTGCCAGCTCAAGTCGGACAGGGGGCTCCTACAATGAGCAGTTCTTC. Amino acid sequence: CASSSRTGGSYNEQFF. The full variable domain, its missing parts supplied by reference TRBV18 and TRBJ2-1, is NAGVMQNPRHLVRRRGQEARLRCSPMKGHSHVYWYRQLPEEGLKFMVYLQKENIIDESGMPKERFSAEFPKEGPSILRIQQVVRGDSAAYFCASSSRTGGSYNEQFFGPGTRLTVL.

The CDR3 region has the DNA TGTGCCAGCTCACCACGGCAGACTCTCACAGATACGCAGTATTTT. It is translated as CASSPRQTLTDTQYF. V and J are TRBV18 and TRBJ2-3; no clear D. Germline CDR1 is KGHSH and CDR2 is LQKENI. The length of the CDR3 is 15 residues. V was pared by 1 base and J by 2 bases, with 10 bases between. Drawing the rest from reference TRBV18 and TRBJ2-3, the complete variable domain is NAGVMQNPRHLVRRRGQEARLRCSPMKGHSHVYWYRQLPEEGLKFMVYLQKENIIDESGMPKERFSAEFPKEGPSILRIQQVVRGDSAAYFCASSPRQTLTDTQYFGPGTRLTVL.

The rearrangement links TRBV4-3 to TRBJ1-2, with 7 bases aligning to TRBD1. The CDR3 length is 16 residues. Germline V lookup: CDR1 LGHNA, CDR2 YSLEER. Trimming cost V 4 bases and J 4 bases; bases outside gene matches: 12. The CDR3 region has the DNA TGCGCCAGCAGCCGAAATGCCGGGACAGCGATCTATGGCTACACCTTC. This codes for CASSRNAGTAIYGYTF.

V is TRBV28 and J is TRBJ2-3; D call uncertain. Germline lookup yields CDR1 MDHEN and CDR2 SYDVKM. V lost 4 bases and J 6 bases, leaving 8 bases between the germline ends. The CDR3 covers 12 residues. CDR3 DNA: TGTGCCAGCAGTTCCGTCATGGATACGCAGTATTTT. Translation gives CASSSVMDTQYF.

The V and J genes are TRBV2 and TRBJ1-5, with D possibly TRBD1 on 5 matching bases. Per germline, CDR1 SNHLY and CDR2 FYNNEI. This CDR3 contains 14 residues. V was clipped by 1 base and J by 5 bases, with 9 bases between them. In DNA form, the CDR3 reads TGTGCCAGCAGTGAAGGGGGGGGAGATCAGCCCCAGCATTTT. Amino acid sequence: CASSEGGGDQPQHF.

The rearrangement links TRBV5-4 to TRBJ1-5, with 8 bases that match TRBD1. CDR1 and CDR2 from the germline V gene are SGHNT and YYREEE (reference sequence). The CDR3 is made up of 14 amino acids. V shed 5 bases, J shed 1 base, and the junction held 2 bases outside the gene matches. The CDR3 here is CASSQGASNQPQHF. The CDR3 coding sequence is TGTGCCAGCAGTCAGGGGGCCAGCAATCAGCCCCAGCATTTT.

The chain links TRBV7-2 to TRBJ2-3; a possible D gene is TRBD2 (5 bases). CDR3 length equals 14 residues. Germline CDR1 and CDR2: SGHTA and FQGNSA. Between the trimmed V and J ends, which lost 6 bases and 5 bases, there was a span of 15 bases. CDR3 DNA: TGTGCCAGCAGGCAGACGAGTGCGGGAGATACGCAGTATTTT. Encoded protein: CASRQTSAGDTQYF.

This chain connects TRBV9 to TRBJ1-2; TRBD1 is a possible D gene (5 bases). The CDR3 runs 14 residues. V shed 4 bases and J shed 3 bases, with 13 bases lying between them. CDR1 is SGDLS and CDR2 is YYNGEE in the germline V gene. The CDR3 region has the DNA TGTGCCAGCAGCCCCCAGGACACCGACTATGGCTACACCTTC. Protein: CASSPQDTDYGYTF.

J is TRBJ2-2 and V is TRBV5-1; TRBD2 might be the D (5 bases). This CDR3 is 14 amino acids long. Germline-derived CDR1 and CDR2 are SGHRS and YFSETQ. V was trimmed by 0 bases and J by 5 bases, leaving 8 bases between them. In DNA, the CDR3 is TGCGCCAGCAGCTTGGATGGGAGAACCGGGGAGCTGTTTTTT. It is translated as CASSLDGRTGELFF.

The chain carries TRBV6-1 and TRBJ1-3, with unresolved D. The V and J ends lost 9 bases and 0 bases respectively, with 12 bases between them. The CDR3 has 14 residues. Germline V gene lookup returns CDR1 MNHNS and CDR2 SASEGT. The CDR3 DNA is TGTGCCAGTTTTGGCAGGAACTCTGGAAACACCATATATTTT. It specifies CASFGRNSGNTIYF.

J is TRBJ1-4 and V is TRBV6-2 or TRBV6-3, with 8 bases fitting TRBD1. Germline CDR1 and CDR2: MNHEY and SVGEGT. V shed 6 bases, J shed 10 bases, and the junction held 10 bases outside the gene matches. This CDR3 is 14 amino acids long. CDR3 sequence: CASSPTGQGGKLFF. The DNA of the CDR3 is TGTGCCAGCAGCCCCACTGGACAGGGCGGAAAACTGTTTTTT.

The DNA for the CDR3 is TGTGCAAGTCGCTTCTTCTCCCGGGACACTCCTCAAGAGGACTATGGCTACACCTTC. It translates to CASRFFSRDTPQEDYGYTF. The chain carries TRBV12-2 and TRBJ1-2; the DNA was not used to check the table's D call, TRBD1. TRBV12-2 corresponds to a pseudogene. This CDR3 comprises 19 residues.

The rearrangement links TRBV3-1 (or the pseudogene TRBV3-2) to TRBJ1-2, with a weak D call TRBD1 (6 bases). Germline CDR1 LGHDT, CDR2 YNNKEL (reference sequence). The V end lost 1 base, the J end lost 8 bases, and 23 bases lay between the germline ends. The CDR3 is 17 residues long. The CDR3 DNA reads as TGTGCCAGCAGCCAAGCTGCGGCCACTCTGGGGGGCCCCGGCTACACCTTC. Amino acid sequence: CASSQAAATLGGPGYTF.

This rearrangement joins TRBV3-1 (or the pseudogene TRBV3-2) to TRBJ1-2; 7 positions match TRBD1. Trimming at V came to 4 bases and at J to 5 bases, leaving 4 bases not matched to a gene. The CDR3 spans 13 residues. Germline V gene lookup returns CDR1 LGHDT and CDR2 YNNKEL (reference sequence). The CDR3 loop reads CASSRDSFYGYTF. The CDR3 DNA sequence: TGTGCCAGCAGCCGGGACAGTTTTTATGGCTACACCTTC.

The CDR3 region is CASSLTGPLNIQYF. As DNA, the CDR3 is TGTGCCAGCAGCTTGACAGGGCCTCTAAACATTCAGTACTTC. The V and J genes are TRBV7-9 and TRBJ2-4, with TRBD1 matching over 7 bases. The junction had 5 bases not matched to a gene; V was cut back by 3 bases and J by 6 bases. The CDR3 consists of 14 residues. Germline values: CDR1 SEHNR, CDR2 FQNEAQ (reference sequence).

The genes are TRBV7-2 and TRBJ1-4; D may be TRBD1 (5 bases). V was trimmed by 1 base and J by 4 bases, leaving 13 bases between them. This CDR3 has 16 residues. The V gene's germline CDR1 is SGHTA and CDR2 FQGNSA. CDR3 sequence reads: CASSLGVRGGNEKLFF. The CDR3 coding sequence is TGTGCCAGCAGCTTAGGCGTACGGGGGGGTAATGAAAAACTGTTTTTT.

This rearrangement joins TRBV28 to TRBJ1-1; TRBD1 agrees at 10 bases. The germline V gene encodes CDR1 MDHEN and CDR2 SYDVKM. The CDR3 contains 16 residues. V trimming: 4 bases; J trimming: 4 bases; junction bases outside the gene matches: 9. This CDR3 is CASSSPGQGFVTEAFF. The CDR3 DNA sequence: TGTGCCAGCAGTTCTCCGGGACAGGGGTTTGTCACTGAAGCTTTCTTT.

The V and J genes are TRBV7-9 and TRBJ1-6, with 11 bases that match TRBD1. V was clipped by 1 base and J by 9 bases; unmatched bases: 2. Germline lookup yields CDR1 SEHNR and CDR2 FQNEAQ (reference sequence). The CDR3 totals 15 residues. This CDR3 is CASSLEGTGGSPLHF. Written as DNA, the CDR3 is TGTGCCAGCAGCTTAGAGGGGACAGGGGGTTCACCCCTCCACTTT.

The chain joins TRBV7-9 to TRBJ2-7, with D possibly matching TRBD1 (5 bases). Between the trimmed V and J ends, which lost 2 bases and 5 bases, there was a span of 7 bases. The V gene's germline CDR1 is SEHNR and CDR2 FQNEAQ (reference sequence). The CDR3 extends over 12 amino acids. DNA of the CDR3: TGTGCCAGCAGCTTACAGGGTAACGAGCAGTACGTC. This gives the protein CASSLQGNEQYV.